The clone carrying this T cell receptor (beta chain) was found a few times. Its matching antigen is unknown. The CDR3 length is 14 residues. Germline CDR1 and CDR2: SGHTA and FQGNSA. Trimming cost V 5 bases and J 4 bases, with 14 bases left between them. The data stem from a study of T cells in Graves' hyperthyroidism and ophthalmopathy. The study's findings and limits: In the blood, most expanded thyroid clonotypes above 0.001 appeared as well.

Amplification of TCR beta CDR3 regions was performed using RNA transcripts as template. RT-PCR in the first round (using the HTBI primer set) targeted the TCR CDR3. TCRdb re-analysed the multiplex PCR reads in MiXCR, keeping a single row per CDR3 protein. The sample consists of about 640,000 distinct CDR3 sequences, roughly 20% of them appearing once. Clinical symptoms, serum thyroxine and TRAb, thyroid ultrasound and orbital computed tomography were used for the diagnoses. PBMCs came from 10 ml fresh peripheral blood. The rearrangement links TRBV7-2 to TRBJ1-1; TRBD1 might be the D (5 bases). Sequencing was done on a sample of blood. This TCR derives from a man under 40 with Graves' ophthalmopathy. The CDR3 loop reads CASSETVKGTEAFF. DNA for the CDR3: TGTGCCAGCAGCGAGACAGTTAAGGGCACTGAAGCTTTCTTT.